Presented here are 16 T cell receptor beta chains from one specimen sequenced in a study of T cells in Graves' hyperthyroidism and ophthalmopathy. RNA transcripts were the template for amplifying TCR beta CDR3 regions. A set of HTBI primers served as the primers for a first-round RT-PCR of the TCR CDR3. TCRdb re-called the multiplex PCR reads with MiXCR, one entry per CDR3 protein. The sample consists of over 500,000 distinct CDR3 sequences, 16% of them appearing once. The sequencing input was blood. These receptors were obtained from a woman aged 25 to 45 with Graves' ophthalmopathy.

The V call is TRBV30, the J call TRBJ2-6; TRBD1 might be the D (6 bases). Trimming took off 4 bases at V and 2 bases at J, with 6 bases between the two ends. This CDR3 is built from 13 residues. Germline V lookup: CDR1 GTSNPN, CDR2 SVGIG (reference sequence). The DNA of the CDR3 is TGTGCCTGGAACAGGGCTGGGGCCAACGTCCTGACTTTC. Protein: CAWNRAGANVLTF.

This clonotype was counted many times. V gene TRBV6-1 combines with J gene TRBJ2-2, with D possibly matching TRBD1 (5 bases). V was clipped by 6 bases and J by 5 bases, with 10 bases between them. The CDR3 is 13 residues long. CDR1 MNHNS and CDR2 SASEGT come from the germline V gene. The CDR3 DNA reads TGTGCCAGCAGCCCCGACAGAACCGGGGAGCTGTTTTTT. The encoded protein is CASSPDRTGELFF.

This clonotype was detected many times. This chain links TRBV20-1 with TRBJ2-1, with D possibly TRBD2 on 6 matching bases. From germline, CDR1 is DFQATT and CDR2 SNEGSKA (reference sequence). This CDR3 region has 15 residues. The germline V and J ends were trimmed by 3 bases and 8 bases, with 20 bases remaining between them. CDR3 nucleotide sequence: TGCAGTGCTAGTAGGGTACTAGCACAAAGGGATGAGCAGTTCTTC. This codes for CSASRVLAQRDEQFF.

This clonotype appeared a few times. This chain connects TRBV19 to TRBJ1-5; TRBD1 is a possible D gene (5 bases). V gave up 4 bases and J gave up 3 bases, with 13 bases separating them. CDR1 LNHDA and CDR2 SQIVND come from the germline V gene (reference sequence). The length of the CDR3 is 15 residues. CDR3 in amino acids: CASSTGRDPNQPQHF. The CDR3 bases are TGTGCCAGTAGTACGGGACGGGACCCCAATCAGCCCCAGCATTTT. Combining the CDR3 with reference TRBV19 and TRBJ1-5 gives the whole variable domain DGGITQSPKYLFRKEGQNVTLSCEQNLNHDAMYWYRQDPGQGLRLIYYSQIVNDFQKGDIAEGYSVSREKKESFPLTVTSAQKNPTAFYLCASSTGRDPNQPQHFGDGTRLSIL.

This clonotype has a count of ten or more. The V call is TRBV7-2, the J call TRBJ2-7, with 9 nucleotides matching TRBD2. The CDR3 runs to 17 residues. The trim removed 1 base at V and 7 bases at J, leaving 14 bases unmatched. Germline V gene sequence: CDR1 SGHTA, CDR2 FQGNSA. The CDR3 loop is CASSLGGASGDGGEQYF. The DNA for the CDR3 is TGTGCCAGCAGCTTAGGTGGCGCTAGCGGGGACGGGGGAGAGCAGTACTTC.

The V gene is TRBV10-3, the J gene TRBJ1-2; the D is unclear. This CDR3 is 12 amino acids long. CDR1 is ENHRY and CDR2 is SYGVKD in the germline V gene. The CDR3 DNA reads TGTGCGACCACGCGCTCTAACTATGGCTACACCTTC. Translation: CATTRSNYGYTF.

This chain connects TRBV7-8 to TRBJ2-5; 7 nucleotides align to TRBD2. Trimming at V came to 1 base and at J to 2 bases, leaving 10 bases not matched to a gene. CDR3 length: 17 residues. Germline-derived CDR1 and CDR2 are SGHVS and FQNEAQ. The CDR3 loop reads CASSLELYRREQETQYF. As DNA, the CDR3 is TGTGCCAGCAGCTTAGAGCTTTATCGGCGGGAGCAAGAGACCCAGTACTTC.

In its sample, this clonotype was seen a few times. This sequence joins TRBV7-2 and TRBJ2-5, with 8 bases fitting TRBD2. From germline, CDR1 is SGHTA and CDR2 FQGNSA. The CDR3 length is 16 residues. With V trimmed by 4 bases and J by 10 bases, 17 bases remained unmatched. The CDR3 reads CASSSGYSGGAGDQYF. The CDR3 DNA reads as TGTGCCAGCAGCTCAGGGTATAGTGGGGGAGCGGGGGACCAGTACTTC.

The J gene is TRBJ1-5, the V gene TRBV6-5; D ambiguous. V was shortened by 2 bases and J by 3 bases, with 5 bases between the two germline ends. This CDR3 is 13 amino acids long. Germline assignment: CDR1 MNHEY and CDR2 SVGAGI. The CDR3 sequence is CASSYRLNQPQHF. In DNA form, the CDR3 reads TGTGCCAGCAGTTACAGACTCAATCAGCCCCAGCATTTT.

The table lists this clonotype with many counts. V usage is TRBV29-1 and J usage is TRBJ2-3, with D uncertain. The V end lost 3 bases, the J end lost 0 bases, and 7 bases lay between the germline ends. This CDR3 contains 13 residues. CDR1 and CDR2 (germline): SQVTM, ANQGSEA. CDR3 region: CSVDMDSTDTQYF. The CDR3 DNA sequence: TGCAGCGTTGACATGGACAGCACAGATACGCAGTATTTT.

This clonotype has only a few counts. The chain couples TRBV6-1 to TRBJ1-4; D is unresolved. The CDR3 totals 14 residues. The germline gives CDR1 MNHNS, CDR2 SASEGT. Trimming cost V 6 bases and J 2 bases, with 10 bases left between them. CDR3 sequence: CASRSGGTNEKLFF. CDR3 in DNA: TGTGCCAGCAGGTCAGGTGGCACTAATGAAAAACTGTTTTTT.

This clonotype turned up a few times. This rearrangement joins TRBV6-2 or TRBV6-3 to TRBJ1-1, with D hard to call. Trimming cost V 2 bases and J 1 base, with 8 bases left between them. The CDR3 loop spans 14 amino acids. Germline CDR1 MNHEY, CDR2 SVGEGT. CDR3 loop: CASSYGVPNTEAFF. For the CDR3, the DNA is TGTGCCAGCAGTTACGGGGTCCCGAACACTGAAGCTTTCTTT.

V usage is TRBV30 and J usage is TRBJ2-7, with 13 positions matching TRBD2. The CDR3 extends over 15 amino acids. Looked up from germline, CDR1 is GTSNPN and CDR2 is SVGIG (reference sequence). Losses at the gene ends were 3 bases for V and 6 bases for J; bases not matched to a gene: 8. The CDR3 here is CAWSGLAGVSGEQYF. As DNA, the CDR3 is TGTGCCTGGAGCGGACTAGCGGGAGTGTCCGGCGAGCAGTACTTC. The full variable domain, completed using reference TRBV30 and TRBJ2-7, is SQTIHQWPATLVQPVGSPLSLECTVEGTSNPNLYWYRQAAGRGLQLLFYSVGIGQISSEVPQNLSASRPQDRQFILSSKKLLLSDSGFYLCAWSGLAGVSGEQYFGPGTRLTVT.

Comments on this clonotype: A much larger clone differs from this one at a single base, so this may be a read error. This chain joins TRBV20-1 and TRBJ2-5; D could derive from TRBD1 or TRBD2 (5 bases each). Between the trimmed V and J ends, which lost 5 bases and 5 bases, there was a span of 12 bases. CDR1 is DFQATT and CDR2 is SNEGSKA in the germline V gene (reference sequence). This CDR3 is built from 12 residues. CDR3 protein: CSALSEGETQYF. The CDR3 nucleotides are TGCAGTGCTCTTAGCGAGGGGGAGACCCAGTACTTC.

The rearrangement uses TRBV20-1 and TRBJ2-4, with 7 bases identical to TRBD1. The CDR3 extends over 12 amino acids. Germline trimming cut 6 bases from V and 5 bases from J; bases unmatched to any gene: 4. Germline values: CDR1 DFQATT, CDR2 SNEGSKA (reference sequence). CDR3 sequence: CSATGDENIQYF. CDR3 in DNA: TGCAGTGCCACAGGGGACGAAAACATTCAGTACTTC.

This clonotype was counted many times. V and J are TRBV30 and TRBJ2-1; 7 bases agree with TRBD1. V lost 0 bases to trimming and J lost 6 bases; unmatched junction nucleotides: 8. This CDR3 contains 15 residues. CDR1 and CDR2 from the germline V gene are GTSNPN and SVGIG (reference sequence). This CDR3 is CAWSVGGSYGNEQFF. For the CDR3, the DNA is TGTGCCTGGAGTGTAGGGGGCTCTTACGGCAATGAGCAGTTCTTC.